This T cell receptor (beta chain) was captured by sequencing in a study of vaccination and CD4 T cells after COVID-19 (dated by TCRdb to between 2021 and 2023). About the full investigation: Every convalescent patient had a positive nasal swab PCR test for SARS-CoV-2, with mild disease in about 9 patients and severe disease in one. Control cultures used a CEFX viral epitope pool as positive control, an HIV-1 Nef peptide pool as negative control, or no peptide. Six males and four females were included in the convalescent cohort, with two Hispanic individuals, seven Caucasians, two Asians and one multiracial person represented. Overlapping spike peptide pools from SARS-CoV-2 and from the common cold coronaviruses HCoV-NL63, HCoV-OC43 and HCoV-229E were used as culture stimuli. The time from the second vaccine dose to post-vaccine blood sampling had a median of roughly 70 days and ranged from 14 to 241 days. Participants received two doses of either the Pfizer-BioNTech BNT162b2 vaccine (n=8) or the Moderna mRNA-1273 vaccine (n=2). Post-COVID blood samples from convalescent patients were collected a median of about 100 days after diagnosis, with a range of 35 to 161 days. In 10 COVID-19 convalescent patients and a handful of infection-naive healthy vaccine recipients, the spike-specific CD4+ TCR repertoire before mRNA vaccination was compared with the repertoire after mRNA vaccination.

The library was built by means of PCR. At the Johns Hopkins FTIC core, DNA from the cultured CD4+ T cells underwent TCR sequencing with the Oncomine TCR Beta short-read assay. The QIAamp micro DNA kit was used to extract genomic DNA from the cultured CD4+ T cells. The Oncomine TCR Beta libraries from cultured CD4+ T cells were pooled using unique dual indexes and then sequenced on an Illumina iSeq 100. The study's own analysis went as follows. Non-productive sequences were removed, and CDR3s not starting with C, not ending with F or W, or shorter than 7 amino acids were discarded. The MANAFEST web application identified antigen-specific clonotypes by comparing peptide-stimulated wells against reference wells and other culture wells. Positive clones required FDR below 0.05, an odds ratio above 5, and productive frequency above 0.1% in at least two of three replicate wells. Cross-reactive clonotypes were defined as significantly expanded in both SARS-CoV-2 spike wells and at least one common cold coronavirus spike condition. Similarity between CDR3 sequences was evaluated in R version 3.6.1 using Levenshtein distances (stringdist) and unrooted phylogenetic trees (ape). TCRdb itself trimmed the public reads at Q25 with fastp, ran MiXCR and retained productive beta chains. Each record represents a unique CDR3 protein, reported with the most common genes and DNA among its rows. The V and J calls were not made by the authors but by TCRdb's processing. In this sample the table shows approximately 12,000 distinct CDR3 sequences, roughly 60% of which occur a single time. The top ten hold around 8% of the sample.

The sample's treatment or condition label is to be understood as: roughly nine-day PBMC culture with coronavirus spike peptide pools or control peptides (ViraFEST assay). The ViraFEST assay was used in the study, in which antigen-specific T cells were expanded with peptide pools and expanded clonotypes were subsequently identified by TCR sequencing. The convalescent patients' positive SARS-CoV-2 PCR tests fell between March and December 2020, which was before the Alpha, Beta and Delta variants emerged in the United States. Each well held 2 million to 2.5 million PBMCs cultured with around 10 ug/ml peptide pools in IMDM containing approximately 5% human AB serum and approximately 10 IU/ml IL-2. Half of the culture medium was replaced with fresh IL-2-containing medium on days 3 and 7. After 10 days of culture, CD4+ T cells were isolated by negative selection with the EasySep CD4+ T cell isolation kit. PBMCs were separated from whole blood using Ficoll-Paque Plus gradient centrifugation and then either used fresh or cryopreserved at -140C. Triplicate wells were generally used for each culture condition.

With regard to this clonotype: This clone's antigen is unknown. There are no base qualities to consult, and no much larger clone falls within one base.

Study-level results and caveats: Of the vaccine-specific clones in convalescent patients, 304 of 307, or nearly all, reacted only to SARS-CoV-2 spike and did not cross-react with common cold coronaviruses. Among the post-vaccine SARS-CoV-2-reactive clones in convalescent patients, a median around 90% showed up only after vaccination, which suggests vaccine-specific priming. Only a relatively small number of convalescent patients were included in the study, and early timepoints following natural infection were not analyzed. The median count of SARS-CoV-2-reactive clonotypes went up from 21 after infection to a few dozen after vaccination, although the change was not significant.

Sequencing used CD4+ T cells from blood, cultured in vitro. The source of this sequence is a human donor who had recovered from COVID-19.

The CDR3 region has the sequence CASSRGSSGSYEQFF. The DNA sequence is TGTGCCAGTAGCCGTGGTTCTAGCGGGAGCTATGAGCAGTTCTTC. The chain is assembled from TRBV19 and TRBJ2-1; 10 bases in the junction line up with TRBD2. According to the germline V gene (reference sequence), CDR1 reads LNHDA and CDR2 reads SQIVND. From cysteine to phenylalanine, the CDR3 is 15 amino acids long. Only CDR3 DNA is held: 45 bases, read in frame from base 1. V trim: 6 bases; J trim: 8 bases; unmatched bases: 10.